In its sample, the clone carrying this T cell receptor beta chain was seen a few times. Its antigen is not known. CDR1 is GTSNPN, CDR2 SVGIG, per germline (reference sequence). The CDR3 length is 15 residues. With 4 bases clipped from V and 5 bases from J, the junction kept 8 bases outside the gene matches. These data originate in a study of T-cell reconstitution after alpha-beta-depleted transplantation in children. Study results and limitations: From newly produced T cells came most of the T-cell counts and diversity one year after transplant. Expanded graft clones numbering several hundred reportedly gave rise to alpha-beta T cells about two months after transplant. At day 60, the high TCRbeta diversity found in some patients originated from recipient T cells and thymic progenitors that had survived.

Unique molecular identifiers tagged the TCRbeta library. TCRdb re-derived calls from the PCR reads in MiXCR, one entry per CDR3 protein. Found here are about 290,000 distinct CDR3 sequences, around 7.1% of them singletons; the top ten hold approximately 9.6%. The chain joins TRBV30 to TRBJ2-2; 9 nucleotides agree with TRBD1. Specimen: peripheral blood, collected 360 days after TCRalphabeta/CD19-depleted stem cell transplant. The clonotype originates from a female patient aged 2-15 years who had a stem cell transplant for Fanconi anemia, so the T cells may come from the graft donor. CDR3 sequence: CAWKQGAAETGELFF. In DNA, the CDR3 is TGTGCCTGGAAACAGGGGGCGGCGGAGACCGGGGAGCTGTTTTTT.